This TCR beta chain was retrieved from a study of blood T cell repertoires in COVID-19 (TCRdb year 2020). Broadly, across the study: The collaborator samples originated in the United States, Italy and Spain and spanned the acute and convalescent phases of COVID-19. The repertoires were released in a freely available public database intended as a resource for research on the immune response to SARS-CoV-2. The dataset comprised deeply sampled blood TCRbeta repertoires from subjects exposed to, actively infected with, or recovered from COVID-19. Where HLA class I and class II types were available, the types were taken from metadata supplied by the sample provider, not from assay-based typing. Samples were obtained from the ongoing ImmuneRACE study (first 160 participants) and from about 1,300 subjects provided by 6 global collaborators. The sample metadata nearly always contained a de-identified subject ID, COVID-19 status, age in years and sex. The material from the prospective study consisted of cDNA or gDNA derived from T cells, B-cell-depleted T cells, or PBMCs.

The CDR3 numbers 15 residues from cysteine through phenylalanine. Only CDR3 DNA remains: 45 bases, in frame from the first base. CDR1 and CDR2 were assigned from the germline V gene as MGHDK and SYGVNS. The V end gives up 2 bases and the J end 4 bases, leaving 4 bases in the junction not matched to a gene. Concerning this clone: Its binding antigen is unknown. No base qualities exist here, and no much larger clone lies one base off it.

Whole blood was collected in K2EDTA tubes by collaborating institutions according to the institutions' own protocols. For TCRbeta analysis, collaborators shipped samples in one of three forms: frozen whole blood, isolated PBMCs, or DNA extracted from either of those sample types. The full study reports these points: The quantity of clinical and demographic metadata differed by source and by participant and was supplied without curation.

The immunoSEQ Assay, a bias-controlled multiplex PCR, was used to amplify TCRbeta CDR3 regions from genomic DNA. For the original study's pipeline: Within the assay, amplification of reference gene primers was used to estimate how many nucleated cells each sample contained. Sequence reads were collapsed and filtered to measure the absolute abundance of every unique TCRbeta CDR3 rearrangement. For each sample, productive Simpson clonality was calculated as the square root of Simpson's diversity index over productive rearrangements. TCRdb provides this immuneACCESS table in a form limited to in-frame rearrangements. Some clones are lacking; in checked studies, under half of them reflect an unresolved V gene, and why the rest are absent is not known. V and J calls and clone size follow that table, whereas D and trimming were derived from the DNA. The sample table lists around 160,000 clones, approximately 79% of them with a count of one. The ten top clones hold roughly 19% of the sample.

Rearrangement joined TRBV25-1 to TRBJ2-1; 8 central nucleotides agree with TRBD2. Specimen: peripheral blood. This sequence was found in a woman over 75 with acute or convalescent COVID-19. The sequenced DNA: TGTGCCAGCAGTGAACCAAGCGGGAGTTACAATGAGCAGTTCTTC. It encodes CASSEPSGSYNEQFF.